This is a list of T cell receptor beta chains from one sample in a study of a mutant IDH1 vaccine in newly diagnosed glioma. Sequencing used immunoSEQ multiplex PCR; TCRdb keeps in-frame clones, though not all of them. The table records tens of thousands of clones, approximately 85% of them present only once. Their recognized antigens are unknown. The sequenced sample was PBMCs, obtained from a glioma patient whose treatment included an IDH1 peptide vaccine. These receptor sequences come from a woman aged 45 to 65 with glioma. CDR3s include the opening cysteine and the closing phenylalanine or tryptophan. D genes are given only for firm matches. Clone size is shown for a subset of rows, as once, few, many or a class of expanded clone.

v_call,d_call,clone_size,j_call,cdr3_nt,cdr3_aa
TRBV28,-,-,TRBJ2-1,TGTGCCAGCAGTTTAATGGGGGGGCACAATGAGCAGTTCTTC,CASSLMGGHNEQFF
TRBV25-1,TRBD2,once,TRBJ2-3,TGTGCCAGCAGCCGATTGGCCCTTAGCGGGGAGGTCGGTACGCAGTATTTT,CASSRLALSGEVGTQYF
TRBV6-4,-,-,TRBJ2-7,TGTGCCAGCAGAGAACGACGGGGGATACACGAGCAGTACTTC,CASRERRGIHEQYF
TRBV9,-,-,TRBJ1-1,TGTGCCAGCAGCGTAGGGTGGGGCACTGAAGCTTTCTTT,CASSVGWGTEAFF
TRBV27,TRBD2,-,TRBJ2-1,TGTGCCAGCAGTTTAGCGGGAGTTTCCAATGAGCAGTTCTTC,CASSLAGVSNEQFF
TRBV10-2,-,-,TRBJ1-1,TGCGCCAGCAGTTTAGATGTTATCTACATGAACACTGAAGCTTTCTTT,CASSLDVIYMNTEAFF
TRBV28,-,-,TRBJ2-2,TGTGCCAGCGCCCTATCAGGTATCCCCACCGGGGAGCTGTTTTTT,CASALSGIPTGELFF
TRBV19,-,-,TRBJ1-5,TGTGCCAGTAGACCGGGGCAGCTCCATCAGCCCCAGCATTTT,CASRPGQLHQPQHF
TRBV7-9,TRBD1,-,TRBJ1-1,TGTGCCAGCAGCCCGCGACAGGGCCGCACTGAAGCTTTCTTT,CASSPRQGRTEAFF
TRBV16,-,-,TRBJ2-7,TGTGCCAGCAGCCAATTTGGGGCGAAGGGGAATCCCTACGAGCAGTACTTC,CASSQFGAKGNPYEQYF
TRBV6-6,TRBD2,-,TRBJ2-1,TGTGCCAGCAGTTACGCTAGCGGGTCCTACAATGAGCAGTTCTTC,CASSYASGSYNEQFF
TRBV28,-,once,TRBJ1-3,TGTGCCAGCAGTTTACCGGCTGGAAACACCATATATTTT,CASSLPAGNTIYF
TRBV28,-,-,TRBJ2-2,TGTGCCAGCAGTTTTTCTGGAGCGAACACCGGGGAGCTGTTTTTT,CASSFSGANTGELFF
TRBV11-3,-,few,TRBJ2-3,TGTGCCAGCAGCTTGCAAGGAGACACAGATACGCAGTATTTT,CASSLQGDTDTQYF
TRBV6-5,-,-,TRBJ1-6,TGTGCCAGCAGTTACTCGGGGGAATCCTATAATTCACCCCTCCACTTT,CASSYSGESYNSPLHF
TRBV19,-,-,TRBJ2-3,TGTGCCAGTAGTAGGGACTCCGCCTACACAGATACGCAGTATTTT,CASSRDSAYTDTQYF
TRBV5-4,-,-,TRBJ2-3,TGTGCCAGCAGCTTACTAGGAATTAAAGATACGCAGTATTTT,CASSLLGIKDTQYF
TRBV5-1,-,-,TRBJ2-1,TGCGCCAGCAGCTTGTTTCAGGGCAATGATGAGCAGTTCTTC,CASSLFQGNDEQFF
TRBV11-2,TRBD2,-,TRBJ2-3,TGTGCCAGCAGCCCTTCTCTGACTAGCGGATATCGCACAGATACGCAGTATTTT,CASSPSLTSGYRTDTQYF
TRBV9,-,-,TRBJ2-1,TGTGCCAGCAGCCTTTCGCTGGAGGGCCCCGACAATGAGCAGTTCTTC,CASSLSLEGPDNEQFF
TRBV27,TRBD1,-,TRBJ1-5,TGTGCCAGCAGTTTCCTAGGGGGCAGAAAGGGCAATCAGCCCCAGCATTTT,CASSFLGGRKGNQPQHF
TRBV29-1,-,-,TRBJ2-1,TGCAGCGTCTCCCGCGCGGGGTACTACAATGAGCAGTTCTTC,CSVSRAGYYNEQFF
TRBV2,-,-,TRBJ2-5,TGTGCCAGCAGTGAGGTGGAGTACCAAGAGACCCAGTACTTC,CASSEVEYQETQYF
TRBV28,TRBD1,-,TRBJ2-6,TGTGCCAGCAGTGCCTCGGGACAGGGACCCTCTGGGGCCAACGTCCTGACTTTC,CASSASGQGPSGANVLTF
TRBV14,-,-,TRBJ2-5,TGTGCCAGCAGCCATTATTACGAGACCCAGTACTTC,CASSHYYETQYF
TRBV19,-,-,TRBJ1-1,TGTGCCAGTAGTGGGTTGGCAAAAAACACTGAAGCTTTCTTT,CASSGLAKNTEAFF
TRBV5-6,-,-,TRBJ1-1,TGTGCCAGCAGCCTCCGACAGCGGATGAACACTGAAGCTTTCTTT,CASSLRQRMNTEAFF
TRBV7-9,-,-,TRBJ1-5,TGTGCCAGCAGCTTCGGAGGTAATAATCAGCCCCAGCATTTT,CASSFGGNNQPQHF
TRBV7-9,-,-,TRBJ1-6,TGTGCCAGCAGCTTAGGGAAGAACTGGGATTCACCCCTCCACTTT,CASSLGKNWDSPLHF
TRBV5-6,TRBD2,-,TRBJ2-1,TGTGCCAGCAGCCAAGGACTAGCGGGAGCTAAGGCTGAGCAGTTCTTC,CASSQGLAGAKAEQFF
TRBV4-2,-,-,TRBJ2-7,TGTGCCAGCAGCCAGGAACCTACCGGGACAGGTTGGAAAGCGGGAGTCCACGAGCAGTACTTC,CASSQEPTGTGWKAGVHEQYF
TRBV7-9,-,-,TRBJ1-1,TGTGCCAGCAGCTTAGTGGTGGACAGCACTGAAGCTTTCTTT,CASSLVVDSTEAFF
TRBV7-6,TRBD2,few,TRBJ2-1,TGTGCCAGCAGCTTAATGGCTAGGGGAGGGGATGAGCAGTTCTTC,CASSLMARGGDEQFF
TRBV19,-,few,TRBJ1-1,TGTGCCAGTACTAAGGACGACCCAGGCACTGAAGCTTTCTTT,CASTKDDPGTEAFF
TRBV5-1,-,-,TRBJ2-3,TGCGCCAGCAGCGTGCTATCGGGGAGGGGGGCAGATACGCAGTATTTT,CASSVLSGRGADTQYF
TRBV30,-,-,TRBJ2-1,TGTGCCTGGCTCCGAGGGAATGAGCAGTTCTTC,CAWLRGNEQFF
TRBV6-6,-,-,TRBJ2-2,TGTGCCAGCAGTTACTCGGTTAACACCGGGGAGCTGTTTTTT,CASSYSVNTGELFF
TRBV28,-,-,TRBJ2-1,TGTGCCAGCAGTTTACGACCAAACGGGGACAATGAGCAGTTCTTC,CASSLRPNGDNEQFF
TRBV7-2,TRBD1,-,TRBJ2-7,TGTGCCAGCAGCCGCGCCGGGACAGGGTACGAGCAGTACTTC,CASSRAGTGYEQYF
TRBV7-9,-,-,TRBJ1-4,TGTGCCAGCAGCTTAACGCGGGAAAAACTGTTTTTT,CASSLTREKLFF
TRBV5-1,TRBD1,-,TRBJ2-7,TGCGCCAGCAGCTCCGGACAGGGACGCGAGCAGTACTTC,CASSSGQGREQYF